These 25 T cell receptor beta chains were sequenced from one sample in a study of graft-versus-host responses after intestinal transplantation. The method was immunoSEQ multiplex PCR; TCRdb's version includes in-frame clones alone and lacks a portion of them. The sample records about 51,000 clones, around 92% being singletons. No antigen is known for these receptors. The sample was unstimulated CD4+ T cells sorted from spleen or lymph node cells, taken before transplant. These TCRs come from a human donor who was the organ donor for an intestinal transplant.

J is TRBJ1-3 and V is TRBV28; weak D call: TRBD1 (6 bases). Germline CDR1 and CDR2: MDHEN and SYDVKM. Trimming took 6 bases from V and 4 from J, leaving 19 bases between them. The CDR3 covers 16 residues. The chain's CDR3 is CASSLIRQAAGNTIYF. The DNA for the CDR3 is TGTGCCAGCAGCTTAATCCGACAGGCAGCGGGAAACACCATATATTTT.

This chain joins TRBV7-2 and TRBJ2-5; 11 positions match TRBD2. The CDR3 is 15 residues long. V lost 3 bases to trimming and J lost 3 bases; unmatched junction nucleotides: 3. Germline CDR1 SGHTA, CDR2 FQGNSA. The CDR3 reads CASSFTSGRKETQYF. CDR3 nucleotide sequence: TGTGCCAGCAGCTTTACTAGCGGGAGAAAAGAGACCCAGTACTTC.

The sample holds a few counts of this clone. This chain connects TRBV25-1 to TRBJ1-6; maybe TRBD1 (6 bases). This CDR3 has 14 amino acids. The germline V gene has CDR1 MGHDK and CDR2 SYGVNS. V lost 5 bases, J lost 5 bases, and 10 bases lay in between. The CDR3 DNA is TGTGCCAGCAGTTTCCGGGACAATAATTCACCCCTCCACTTT. Residues: CASSFRDNNSPLHF.

This clone is a singleton in its sample. The V and J genes are TRBV6-5 and TRBJ1-1, with D tentatively TRBD1 (6 bases). V lost 6 bases and J 0 bases, leaving 14 bases between the germline ends. The CDR3 totals 15 residues. The germline gives CDR1 MNHEY, CDR2 SVGAGI. DNA for the CDR3: TGTGCCAGCAGCGCCGACAGGAGCATGAACACTGAAGCTTTCTTT. It yields the protein CASSADRSMNTEAFF.

This clone was detected once. The chain recombines TRBV6-4 with TRBJ2-1; TRBD1 aligns across 8 bases. V dropped 3 bases and J dropped 9; count of bases not matched to a gene: 1. This CDR3 comprises 12 residues. CDR1 MRHNA and CDR2 SNTAGT come from the germline V gene. CDR3 nucleotide sequence: TGTGCCAGCAGTGAACAGGGGGGTGAGCAGTTCTTC. It is translated as CASSEQGGEQFF.

V is TRBV19 and J is TRBJ1-5, with 10 bases that match TRBD1. The CDR3 length is 18 residues. The germline V gene encodes CDR1 LNHDA and CDR2 SQIVND (reference sequence). After removal of 3 bases from V and 0 bases from J, the junction contained 8 bases not matched to a gene. The CDR3 region is CASSIRGTGANSNQPQHF. The DNA for the CDR3 is TGTGCCAGTAGTATTAGAGGGACAGGGGCGAATAGCAATCAGCCCCAGCATTTT.

In this sample, this clone turned up a few times. The rearrangement links TRBV18 to TRBJ1-1; D gene uncertain. This CDR3 region has 13 residues. V was pared by 6 bases and J by 3 bases, with 11 bases between. Germline CDR1 reads KGHSH; CDR2 reads LQKENI. The CDR3 DNA follows: TGTGCCAGCTCCGCTATCGTGGACACTGAAGCTTTCTTT. It is translated as CASSAIVDTEAFF. The variable domain in full, completed from reference TRBV18 and TRBJ1-1, reads NAGVMQNPRHLVRRRGQEARLRCSPMKGHSHVYWYRQLPEEGLKFMVYLQKENIIDESGMPKERFSAEFPKEGPSILRIQQVVRGDSAAYFCASSAIVDTEAFFGQGTRLTVV.

This rearrangement joins TRBV2 to TRBJ1-1; D ambiguous. This CDR3 comprises 12 residues. V was trimmed by 3 bases and J by 2 bases, leaving 4 bases between them. Germline assignment: CDR1 SNHLY and CDR2 FYNNEI. CDR3 nucleotides: TGTGCCAGCAGTGACAGTAACACTGAAGCTTTCTTT. The encoded protein is CASSDSNTEAFF.

The rearrangement uses TRBV28 and TRBJ1-1, with a tentative D call TRBD1 (5 bases). The CDR3 spans 15 residues. Germline V gene data show CDR1 as MDHEN and CDR2 as SYDVKM. With 2 bases removed from V and 7 bases from J, the gap between germline ends came to 17 bases. This chain's CDR3 is CASSLGPSFTGEAFF. CDR3 DNA sequence: TGTGCCAGCAGTTTAGGCCCTTCATTTACAGGTGAAGCTTTCTTT.

This chain connects TRBV28 to TRBJ2-7; TRBD1 matches at 7 bases. The V gene's germline CDR1 is MDHEN and CDR2 SYDVKM. The CDR3 is 15 amino acids. The J segment lost 4 bases and the V segment lost 5 bases, leaving 11 bases of the junction unmatched. CDR3 sequence: CASSPGGTGVYEQYF. For the CDR3, the DNA is TGTGCCAGCAGTCCCGGTGGTACAGGGGTATACGAGCAGTACTTC.

The chain uses TRBV19 and TRBJ1-3; D might be TRBD1 (6 bases). The CDR3 covers 16 residues. V was pared by 4 bases and J by 2 bases, with 15 bases between. In germline, CDR1 is LNHDA, CDR2 SQIVND (reference sequence). CDR3: CASSTLTGRTGNTIYF. CDR3 in DNA: TGTGCCAGTAGTACCCTCACAGGGCGCACTGGAAACACCATATATTTT.

The CDR3 nucleotides read TGCGCCAGCAGCTTGACTAGCGCCACAGATACGCAGTATTTT. Protein: CASSLTSATDTQYF. The J gene is TRBJ2-3, the V gene TRBV5-1, with 7 nucleotides matching TRBD2. From germline, CDR1 is SGHRS and CDR2 YFSETQ. J lost 2 bases, V lost 1 base, and 1 base had no gene match. This CDR3 region has 14 residues.

Written as DNA, the CDR3 is TGTGCTAGTGGTTCGGACAGGGGTGATGAGCAGTTCTTC. As protein: CASGSDRGDEQFF. The V and J genes are TRBV12-5 and TRBJ2-1; 9 nucleotides align to TRBD1. Germline assignment: CDR1 LGHNT and CDR2 FRNRAP. V lost 4 bases to trimming and J lost 8 bases; unmatched junction nucleotides: 3. The CDR3 spans 13 residues.

Worth noting for this clone: Other DNA variants within this sample encode the same CDR3. V usage is TRBV5-4 and J usage is TRBJ2-5; perhaps TRBD1 as D (5 bases). V lost 2 bases and J 5 bases, leaving 10 bases between the germline ends. CDR1 is SGHNT, CDR2 YYREEE, per germline (reference sequence). The CDR3 covers 13 residues. In nucleotides, the CDR3 is TGTGCCAGCAGCTTCGACAGCCGCGAGACCCAGTACTTC. Translated, it gives CASSFDSRETQYF.

This sequence joins TRBV18 and TRBJ2-3; the D gene is possibly TRBD1 (5 bases). V lost 3 bases, J lost 0 bases, and 13 bases lay in between. Germline V gene sequence: CDR1 KGHSH, CDR2 LQKENI. The CDR3 sequence is 16 residues long. The CDR3 protein is CASSPLQGSSTDTQYF. The CDR3 DNA reads as TGTGCCAGCTCACCCCTGCAGGGATCTAGCACAGATACGCAGTATTTT. The full variable domain, completed using reference TRBV18 and TRBJ2-3, is NAGVMQNPRHLVRRRGQEARLRCSPMKGHSHVYWYRQLPEEGLKFMVYLQKENIIDESGMPKERFSAEFPKEGPSILRIQQVVRGDSAAYFCASSPLQGSSTDTQYFGPGTRLTVL.

The chain has TRBV6-1 and TRBJ2-3, with TRBD2 identical over 9 bases. With 4 bases clipped from V and 4 bases from J, the junction kept 6 bases outside the gene matches. The CDR3 runs 15 residues. Germline values: CDR1 MNHNS, CDR2 SASEGT. CDR3 DNA: TGTGCCAGCAGTGTGGGTAGCGGGAGTGCAGATACGCAGTATTTT. It yields the protein CASSVGSGSADTQYF.

The sample holds one count of this clone. The V gene is TRBV6-5, the J gene TRBJ2-2; 8 nucleotides match TRBD2. The junction had 9 bases not matched to a gene; V was cut back by 5 bases and J by 7 bases. The CDR3 loop spans 15 amino acids. Per germline, CDR1 MNHEY and CDR2 SVGAGI. DNA of the CDR3: TGTGCCAGCAGTCCAATTAGCGGGGAGGTCGGGGAGCTGTTTTTT. Translated, it gives CASSPISGEVGELFF.

The rearrangement joins TRBV4-2 to TRBJ2-3, with 8 bases fitting TRBD1. CDR1 LGHNA and CDR2 YNFKEQ come from the germline V gene. Trimming at V came to 0 bases and at J to 1 base, leaving 9 bases not matched to a gene. The CDR3 consists of 18 residues. This CDR3 is CASSQEGWPGGRTDTQYF. Written as DNA, the CDR3 is TGTGCCAGCAGCCAAGAAGGCTGGCCAGGGGGCCGCACAGATACGCAGTATTTT.

This sequence joins TRBV18 and TRBJ1-1; 7 bases map to TRBD1. Germline V gene data show CDR1 as KGHSH and CDR2 as LQKENI. The V gene end was trimmed by 2 bases and the J gene end by 4 bases; junction bases not matched to a gene: 7. The length of the CDR3 is 15 residues. CDR3 protein: CASSPRNRGPTEAFF. The CDR3 DNA reads as TGTGCCAGCTCACCAAGGAACAGGGGCCCCACTGAAGCTTTCTTT.

This clone was seen a few times. The CDR3 nucleotides read TGTGCCAGCAGTTTATCAAACAGGGCTTACACAGATACGCAGTATTTT. Protein sequence: CASSLSNRAYTDTQYF. The chain combines TRBV27 with TRBJ2-3, with TRBD1 as a possible D gene (6 bases). This CDR3 contains 16 residues. Germline V gene data show CDR1 as MNHEY and CDR2 as SMNVEV (reference sequence). V was shortened by 0 bases and J by 2 bases, with 12 bases between the two germline ends.

The CDR3 loop is CASSPGGWNNSPLHF. CDR3 DNA sequence: TGTGCCAGCAGTCCAGGGGGCTGGAATAATTCACCCCTCCACTTT. The V gene is TRBV5-4, the J gene TRBJ1-6; 8 nucleotides line up with TRBD1. Germline loops: CDR1 SGHNT, CDR2 YYREEE (reference sequence). The CDR3 spans 15 residues. Unmatched junction bases numbered 6, after V lost 5 bases and J lost 5 bases.

This chain links TRBV19 with TRBJ1-5; 9 nucleotides line up with TRBD1. CDR3 size: 14 residues. Losses at the gene ends were 9 bases for V and 0 bases for J; bases not matched to a gene: 3. Germline values: CDR1 LNHDA, CDR2 SQIVND (reference sequence). The CDR3 protein is CASWTGVSNQPQHF. The CDR3 DNA reads as TGTGCCAGCTGGACAGGGGTTAGCAATCAGCCCCAGCATTTT.

This chain links TRBV9 with TRBJ1-2, with TRBD1 matching 7 bases. Unmatched junction bases numbered 9, after V lost 5 bases and J lost 2 bases. Germline CDR1 and CDR2: SGDLS and YYNGEE. The CDR3 has 15 amino acids. CDR3 region: CASRGPEGGNYGYTF. CDR3 DNA: TGTGCCAGCAGGGGCCCTGAAGGGGGCAACTATGGCTACACCTTC.

The chain links TRBV7-8 to TRBJ1-3; possibly TRBD1 for D (5 bases). The CDR3 is 19 residues long. V gave up 2 bases and J gave up 1 base, with 21 bases separating them. In germline, CDR1 is SGHVS, CDR2 FQNEAQ. CDR3 in amino acids: CASSLSRSGRPESGNTIYF. The CDR3 DNA reads TGTGCCAGCAGCTTAAGCAGGTCAGGGCGCCCGGAGTCTGGAAACACCATATATTTT.

In this sample, this clone turned up once. This chain uses TRBV12-2 with TRBJ1-2. TRBV12-2 is a documented pseudogene. The CDR3 length is 13 residues. CDR3: CASRLARCYGYTF. As DNA, the CDR3 is TGTGCAAGTCGCTTAGCCCGGTGCTATGGCTACACCTTC.